This is a list of T cell receptor beta chains from one sample in a study of T cell responses to AZD1222 COVID-19 vaccine. Using immunoSEQ multiplex PCR, the repertoire was profiled, and TCRdb retains in-frame clones only, with some absent. This table has 150,000 to 200,000 clones, approximately 94% appearing once. This specimen consisted of peripheral blood, obtained on day 0 of AZD1222 vaccination. All receptors derive from an adult in good health. CDR3s include the opening cysteine and the closing phenylalanine or tryptophan. D genes are given only for firm matches. The size of a clone is reported for some rows only, either as once, few or many, or as a class for expanded clones.

abundance: .; j_gene: TRBJ1-4; d_gene: .; v_gene: TRBV9; CDR3nt: TGTGCCAGCAGCGTAGCGGCGGCGACTAATGAAAAACTGTTTTTT; CDR3aa: CASSVAAATNEKLFF
abundance: .; j_gene: TRBJ1-2; d_gene: .; v_gene: TRBV12-3/TRBV12-4; CDR3nt: TGTGCCAGCAGTTTGACGGCGGATTATGGCTACACCTTC; CDR3aa: CASSLTADYGYTF
abundance: .; j_gene: TRBJ1-1; d_gene: TRBD1; v_gene: TRBV4-1; CDR3nt: TGCGCCAGCAGCCGGGGGACAGAGGGTGGGAACACTGAAGCTTTCTTT; CDR3aa: CASSRGTEGGNTEAFF
abundance: once; j_gene: TRBJ2-5; d_gene: TRBD2; v_gene: TRBV6-1; CDR3nt: TGTGCCAGCAGTGCCAGACTAGCGGGAGGGGGGCAAGAGACCCAGTACTTC; CDR3aa: CASSARLAGGGQETQYF
abundance: .; j_gene: TRBJ2-1; d_gene: TRBD2; v_gene: TRBV5-1; CDR3nt: TGCGCCAGCAGCTTGGAGCCGGGAGGGGGTGAGCAGTTCTTC; CDR3aa: CASSLEPGGGEQFF
abundance: .; j_gene: TRBJ1-2; d_gene: .; v_gene: TRBV5-1; CDR3nt: TGCGCCAGCAGCTTGGAGGGTGGAAGGGTTACGAACTATGGCTACACCTTC; CDR3aa: CASSLEGGRVTNYGYTF
abundance: .; j_gene: TRBJ2-1; d_gene: .; v_gene: TRBV5-1; CDR3nt: TGCGCCAGCAGCTTGGCCACAGGGAGGAATGAGCAGTTCTTC; CDR3aa: CASSLATGRNEQFF
abundance: few; j_gene: TRBJ1-2; d_gene: .; v_gene: TRBV7-2; CDR3nt: TGTGCCAGCAGCCTCCCCGGTGGCTATGGCTACACCTTC; CDR3aa: CASSLPGGYGYTF
abundance: .; j_gene: TRBJ1-2; d_gene: .; v_gene: TRBV6-5; CDR3nt: TGTGCCAGCACCGGGGTGGGGCGAGGTAACTATGGCTACACCTTC; CDR3aa: CASTGVGRGNYGYTF
abundance: .; j_gene: TRBJ2-7; d_gene: TRBD1; v_gene: TRBV5-8; CDR3nt: TGTGCCAGCAGATTACAGACAGGGCACGCCGAGCAGTACTTC; CDR3aa: CASRLQTGHAEQYF
abundance: .; j_gene: TRBJ1-2; d_gene: .; v_gene: TRBV7-9; CDR3nt: TGTGCCAGCAGCTTAGCAGGCCAGGGGAATTGGGGCTACACCTTC; CDR3aa: CASSLAGQGNWGYTF
abundance: .; j_gene: TRBJ1-2; d_gene: .; v_gene: TRBV2; CDR3nt: TGTGCCAGCAGTGAGGGGCAAAATAGACCCAACTATGGCTACACCTTC; CDR3aa: CASSEGQNRPNYGYTF
abundance: .; j_gene: TRBJ2-7; d_gene: .; v_gene: TRBV21-1; CDR3nt: TGTGCCAGCACCTTGGGACAGCCACACTACGAGCAGTACTTC; CDR3aa: CASTLGQPHYEQYF
abundance: .; j_gene: TRBJ2-2; d_gene: TRBD1; v_gene: TRBV7-7; CDR3nt: TGTGCCAGCAGCTTAGTGACAGGGGATTCGAACACCGGGGAGCTGTTTTTT; CDR3aa: CASSLVTGDSNTGELFF
abundance: .; j_gene: TRBJ1-1; d_gene: TRBD1; v_gene: TRBV6-5; CDR3nt: TGTGCCAGCAGTCGGGGGACAGGGGGCACTGAAGCTTTCTTT; CDR3aa: CASSRGTGGTEAFF
abundance: once; j_gene: TRBJ2-7; d_gene: .; v_gene: TRBV2; CDR3nt: TGTGCCAGCAGCCTCAGCCGCTCCGAGCAGTACTTC; CDR3aa: CASSLSRSEQYF
abundance: .; j_gene: TRBJ1-2; d_gene: .; v_gene: TRBV6-5; CDR3nt: TGTGCCAGCAGTTACACGACAGACTATGGCTACACCTTC; CDR3aa: CASSYTTDYGYTF
abundance: .; j_gene: TRBJ2-7; d_gene: TRBD2; v_gene: TRBV9; CDR3nt: TGTGCCAGCAGCCTAAGCGGGGTCTCCTACGAGCAGTACTTC; CDR3aa: CASSLSGVSYEQYF
abundance: .; j_gene: TRBJ1-6; d_gene: .; v_gene: TRBV7-9; CDR3nt: TGTGCCAGCAGCTCACTCTCCGGGGCCAATAATTCACCCCTCCACTTT; CDR3aa: CASSSLSGANNSPLHF
abundance: few; j_gene: TRBJ2-7; d_gene: TRBD1; v_gene: TRBV5-4; CDR3nt: TGTGCCAGCAGCATGACAGGGATGGACGAGCAGTACTTC; CDR3aa: CASSMTGMDEQYF
abundance: .; j_gene: TRBJ1-3; d_gene: .; v_gene: TRBV7-9; CDR3nt: TGTGCCAGCAGCTTAGCGGGGACGGTCTCTGGAAACACCATATATTTT; CDR3aa: CASSLAGTVSGNTIYF
abundance: .; j_gene: TRBJ2-1; d_gene: .; v_gene: TRBV15; CDR3nt: TGTGCCACCAGCAGAGAAGGGGAGTCCTACAATGAGCAGTTCTTC; CDR3aa: CATSREGESYNEQFF
abundance: .; j_gene: TRBJ2-6; d_gene: .; v_gene: TRBV5-1; CDR3nt: TGCGCCAGCAGCTTGGAGGGGGGAAGTGGGGCCAACGTCCTGACTTTC; CDR3aa: CASSLEGGSGANVLTF
abundance: .; j_gene: TRBJ1-4; d_gene: .; v_gene: TRBV6-5; CDR3nt: TGTGCCAGCAGTCTAGTTGGGGAAAAACTGTTTTTT; CDR3aa: CASSLVGEKLFF
abundance: .; j_gene: TRBJ2-5; d_gene: TRBD1; v_gene: TRBV5-6; CDR3nt: TGTGCCAGCAGCCGGACAGGGAGTGAAGAGACCCAGTACTTC; CDR3aa: CASSRTGSEETQYF
abundance: .; j_gene: TRBJ2-7; d_gene: .; v_gene: TRBV25-1; CDR3nt: TGTGCCAGCAGTGTAGGGACATCTTTTTACGAGCAGTACTTC; CDR3aa: CASSVGTSFYEQYF
abundance: .; j_gene: TRBJ1-2; d_gene: TRBD1; v_gene: TRBV4-1; CDR3nt: TGCGCCAGCAGCCAAGAGAGCAGGGGGAACTATGGCTACACCTTC; CDR3aa: CASSQESRGNYGYTF
abundance: .; j_gene: TRBJ1-3; d_gene: .; v_gene: TRBV5-1; CDR3nt: TGCGCCAGCAGCTCAACAGGGTCCTCTGGAAACACCATATATTTT; CDR3aa: CASSSTGSSGNTIYF
abundance: .; j_gene: TRBJ2-1; d_gene: TRBD2; v_gene: TRBV19; CDR3nt: TGTGCCAGTAGTATACGGGGTAGCGGGTGGAATGAGCAGTTCTTC; CDR3aa: CASSIRGSGWNEQFF
abundance: few; j_gene: TRBJ1-5; d_gene: .; v_gene: TRBV19; CDR3nt: TGTGCCAGTAGTATAGAAAGGGCTCAGCCCCAGCATTTT; CDR3aa: CASSIERAQPQHF
abundance: .; j_gene: TRBJ2-7; d_gene: .; v_gene: TRBV5-1; CDR3nt: TGCGCCAGCAGCCCGGACAGTCTCACCTCCTACGAGCAGTACTTC; CDR3aa: CASSPDSLTSYEQYF
abundance: .; j_gene: TRBJ2-2; d_gene: .; v_gene: TRBV11-2; CDR3nt: TGTGCCACCACGGAAAAGAACACCGGGGAGCTGTTTTTT; CDR3aa: CATTEKNTGELFF
abundance: .; j_gene: TRBJ1-1; d_gene: .; v_gene: TRBV15; CDR3nt: TGTGCCACCAGCAACCGTCAAGGGAGGTGGACTGAAGCTTTCTTT; CDR3aa: CATSNRQGRWTEAFF
abundance: .; j_gene: TRBJ1-1; d_gene: .; v_gene: TRBV18; CDR3nt: TGTGCCAGCTCTACGAGAGGGGGGGGGAACACTGAAGCTTTCTTT; CDR3aa: CASSTRGGGNTEAFF
abundance: .; j_gene: TRBJ2-3; d_gene: .; v_gene: TRBV7-6; CDR3nt: TGTGCCAGCAGCACGCTAGGCACAGATACGCAGTATTTT; CDR3aa: CASSTLGTDTQYF
abundance: .; j_gene: TRBJ1-4; d_gene: .; v_gene: TRBV5-1; CDR3nt: TGCGCCAGCAGCTTGGGGCAGGCAAATAATGAAAAACTGTTTTTT; CDR3aa: CASSLGQANNEKLFF
abundance: once; j_gene: TRBJ2-3; d_gene: TRBD1; v_gene: TRBV27; CDR3nt: TGTGCCAGCAGTTTAGCCGCCGGGACAGGGACATATACGCAGTATTTT; CDR3aa: CASSLAAGTGTYTQYF
abundance: .; j_gene: TRBJ1-3; d_gene: TRBD1; v_gene: TRBV2; CDR3nt: TGTGCCAGCAGTGAGGACAGGGGCTACGACACCATATATTTT; CDR3aa: CASSEDRGYDTIYF
abundance: .; j_gene: TRBJ2-7; d_gene: .; v_gene: TRBV20-1; CDR3nt: TGCAGTGCTAGTGCGTGGCTAGCATCCGACGAGCAGTACTTC; CDR3aa: CSASAWLASDEQYF
abundance: few; j_gene: TRBJ1-2; d_gene: .; v_gene: TRBV14; CDR3nt: TGTGCCAGCAGCCTTCACAGGGTTGTCGATGGCTACACCTTC; CDR3aa: CASSLHRVVDGYTF
abundance: .; j_gene: TRBJ1-2; d_gene: TRBD1; v_gene: TRBV29-1; CDR3nt: TGCAGCGTTGAAGGGGTAGGGACAGGGGGCTACACCTTC; CDR3aa: CSVEGVGTGGYTF
abundance: .; j_gene: TRBJ1-1; d_gene: TRBD1; v_gene: TRBV11-2; CDR3nt: TGTGCCAGCAGCTTAGTCGGACAGGGGTTCGGAGCTTTCTTT; CDR3aa: CASSLVGQGFGAFF
abundance: .; j_gene: TRBJ2-1; d_gene: .; v_gene: TRBV15; CDR3nt: TGTGCCACCAGCAGAGATAGGCTCCCTCCTGGCAATGAGCAGTTCTTC; CDR3aa: CATSRDRLPPGNEQFF